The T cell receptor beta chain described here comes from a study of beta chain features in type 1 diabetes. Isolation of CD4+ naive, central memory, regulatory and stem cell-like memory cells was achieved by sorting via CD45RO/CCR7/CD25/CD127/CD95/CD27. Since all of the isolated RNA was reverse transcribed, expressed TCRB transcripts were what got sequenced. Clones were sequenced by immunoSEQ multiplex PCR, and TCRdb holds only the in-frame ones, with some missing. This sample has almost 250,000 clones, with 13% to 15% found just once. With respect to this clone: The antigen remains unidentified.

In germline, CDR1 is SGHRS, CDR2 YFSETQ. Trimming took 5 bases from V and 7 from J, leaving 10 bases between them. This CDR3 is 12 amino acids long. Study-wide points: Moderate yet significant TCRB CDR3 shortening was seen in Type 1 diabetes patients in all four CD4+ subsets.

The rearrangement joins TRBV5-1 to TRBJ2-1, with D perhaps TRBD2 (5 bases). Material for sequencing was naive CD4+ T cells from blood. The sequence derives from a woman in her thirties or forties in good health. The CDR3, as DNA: TGCGCCAGCAGACTAGACCGGAATGAGCAGTTCTTC. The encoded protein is CASRLDRNEQFF.